These 16 T cell receptor beta chains originate from one sample sequenced in a study of OX40 agonist ivuxolimab in advanced cancers. Sequencing was performed with immunoSEQ multiplex PCR; in TCRdb, only in-frame clones are kept and a portion is missing. The data contain some 85,000 clones, about 90% of them singletons. Here the sequenced sample was CD4+ or CD8+ T cells sorted from blood, taken in a trial of the OX40 agonist ivuxolimab. Receptors were obtained from an adult with an advanced solid tumor such as melanoma, head and neck, liver or kidney cancer.

The chain uses TRBV19 and TRBJ1-5, with D possibly being TRBD1 (5 bases). The CDR3 is made up of 14 amino acids. Trimming took off 6 bases at V and 7 bases at J, with 16 bases between the two ends. Per the germline V gene, CDR1 is LNHDA and CDR2 is SQIVND (reference sequence). This chain's CDR3 is CASSNTPGSQPQHF. The CDR3 nucleotides read TGTGCCAGTAGCAATACCCCAGGGAGCCAGCCCCAGCATTTT. Full variable domain (rest looked up from reference TRBV19 and TRBJ1-5): DGGITQSPKYLFRKEGQNVTLSCEQNLNHDAMYWYRQDPGQGLRLIYYSQIVNDFQKGDIAEGYSVSREKKESFPLTVTSAQKNPTAFYLCASSNTPGSQPQHFGDGTRLSIL.

The table lists this clone with a few counts. The V gene is TRBV29-1, the J gene TRBJ2-5, with D unresolved. Germline CDR1 is SQVTM and CDR2 is ANQGSEA. The V end was cut by 4 bases, the J end by 5 bases, with 11 bases between. The CDR3 consists of 12 residues. CDR3 DNA sequence: TGCAGCGTTGCGACCTGGCGGGAGACCCAGTACTTC. Its protein is CSVATWRETQYF.

The V and J genes are TRBV6-5 and TRBJ2-5; 8 nucleotides match TRBD1. Germline CDR1 and CDR2: MNHEY and SVGAGI. The CDR3 runs 15 residues. V dropped 4 bases and J dropped 5; count of bases not matched to a gene: 9. CDR3 in amino acids: CASSSAGQGHETQYF. CDR3 DNA: TGTGCCAGCAGTTCCGCAGGACAGGGTCATGAGACCCAGTACTTC.

V and J are TRBV6-1 and TRBJ2-7, with 12 bases lining up with TRBD2. Germline-derived CDR1 and CDR2 are MNHNS and SASEGT. V was clipped by 1 base and J by 4 bases; unmatched bases: 11. The CDR3 consists of 18 residues. The CDR3 region is CASSEETGLAGVLYEQYF. The CDR3, as DNA: TGTGCCAGCAGTGAAGAAACGGGACTAGCGGGTGTATTGTACGAGCAGTACTTC.

V is TRBV11-3 and J is TRBJ1-1; D is perhaps TRBD1 (6 bases). This CDR3 has 15 amino acids. Per germline, CDR1 SGHNT and CDR2 YENEEA. Trimming cost V 5 bases and J 0 bases, with 13 bases left between them. CDR3 DNA sequence: TGTGCCAGCAGCCCAGACAGGTGGATGAACACTGAAGCTTTCTTT. Amino acid sequence: CASSPDRWMNTEAFF.

V is TRBV7-9 and J is TRBJ1-1; 7 nucleotides align to TRBD1. J gave up 3 bases and V 4 bases, and 5 bases lay outside the gene matches. This CDR3 has 14 residues. Germline CDR1 SEHNR, CDR2 FQNEAQ (reference sequence). This chain's CDR3 is CASSSGQVDTEAFF. The CDR3 DNA reads as TGTGCCAGCAGCTCTGGACAGGTCGACACTGAAGCTTTCTTT.

The chain carries TRBV27 and TRBJ2-1; either TRBD1 or TRBD2 may fit D (5 bases each). Germline-derived CDR1 and CDR2 are MNHEY and SMNVEV (reference sequence). There are 15 residues in the CDR3. The V gene lost 2 bases and the J gene lost 4 bases, with 12 bases spanning the gap. DNA for the CDR3: TGTGCCAGCAGTTTAAATCCGAGGGGTTACAATGAGCAGTTCTTC. It translates to CASSLNPRGYNEQFF.

A remark on this clone: The same CDR3 is also encoded by other DNA sequences in this sample. The rearrangement links TRBV2 to TRBJ1-5, with D unresolved. Trimming left V 3 bases short and J 4 bases short, with 10 bases between. Per germline, CDR1 SNHLY and CDR2 FYNNEI. CDR3 length: 14 amino acids. The CDR3 nucleotides are TGTGCCAGCAGTGAGCGGCGGTTAAATCAGCCCCAGCATTTT. It is translated as CASSERRLNQPQHF.

The V call is TRBV30, the J call TRBJ1-1; 7 bases agree with TRBD1. Germline CDR1 GTSNPN, CDR2 SVGIG (reference sequence). Germline trimming cut 2 bases from V and 7 bases from J; bases unmatched to any gene: 7. This CDR3 region has 13 residues. The CDR3 DNA reads as TGTGCCTGGAGTCGACAGGGATACGGTGAAGCTTTCTTT. Protein: CAWSRQGYGEAFF. The whole variable domain, filled in from reference TRBV30 and TRBJ1-1, reads SQTIHQWPATLVQPVGSPLSLECTVEGTSNPNLYWYRQAAGRGLQLLFYSVGIGQISSEVPQNLSASRPQDRQFILSSKKLLLSDSGFYLCAWSRQGYGEAFFGQGTRLTVV.

J is TRBJ2-5 and V is TRBV28; a weak D match, TRBD1 (6 bases). This CDR3 has 13 residues. Trimming removed 6 bases at V and 7 bases at J, with 15 bases between. CDR1 is MDHEN and CDR2 is SYDVKM in the germline V gene. The CDR3 sequence is CASSSGTTLTQYF. CDR3 in DNA: TGTGCCAGCAGCTCCGGGACAACATTGACCCAGTACTTC.

V usage is TRBV5-4 and J usage is TRBJ2-7, with TRBD2 matching 14 bases. The V gene end was trimmed by 2 bases and the J gene end by 7 bases; junction bases not matched to a gene: 5. Germline V gene lookup returns CDR1 SGHNT and CDR2 YYREEE (reference sequence). This CDR3 is built from 15 residues. The CDR3 bases are TGTGCCAGCAGCTTAGGGACTAGCGGGAGTGGGGAGCAGTACTTC. Amino acids: CASSLGTSGSGEQYF.

The genes are TRBV19 and TRBJ2-3; 8 bases line up with TRBD2. The V gene's germline CDR1 is LNHDA and CDR2 SQIVND (reference sequence). The CDR3 spans 14 residues. After removal of 3 bases from V and 8 bases from J, the junction contained 7 bases not matched to a gene. CDR3 protein: CASSIPSGLGTQYF. The DNA for the CDR3 is TGTGCCAGTAGTATCCCTAGCGGGCTGGGTACGCAGTATTTT.

The chain uses TRBV6-1 and TRBJ2-7; D not certain. From germline, CDR1 is MNHNS and CDR2 SASEGT. Between the trimmed V and J ends, which lost 5 bases and 3 bases, there was a span of 14 bases. The CDR3 loop spans 14 amino acids. This CDR3 reads CASSHRAMNYEQYF. CDR3 nucleotide sequence: TGTGCCAGCAGTCACCGGGCTATGAACTACGAGCAGTACTTC.

The J gene is TRBJ1-1, the V gene TRBV30; tentative D call: TRBD1 (5 bases). V was pared by 0 bases and J by 5 bases, with 10 bases between. The CDR3 is 13 residues long. From germline, CDR1 is GTSNPN and CDR2 SVGIG (reference sequence). CDR3 loop: CAWSVPWGTEAFF. Written as DNA, the CDR3 is TGTGCCTGGAGTGTACCATGGGGGACTGAAGCTTTCTTT.

The chain has TRBV14 and TRBJ2-3, with D hard to call. Germline-derived CDR1 and CDR2 are SGHDN and FVKESK. The CDR3 extends over 12 amino acids. Between the trimmed V and J ends, which lost 2 bases and 4 bases, there was a span of 4 bases. This CDR3 is CASSQFPDTQYF. CDR3 sequence (DNA): TGTGCCAGCAGCCAATTCCCAGATACGCAGTATTTT.

V usage is TRBV5-1 and J usage is TRBJ2-1, with D hard to call. In germline, CDR1 is SGHRS, CDR2 YFSETQ. Trimming took 5 bases from V and 9 from J, leaving 15 bases between them. This CDR3 comprises 13 residues. The CDR3 DNA reads as TGCGCCAGCAGAATATCACGAGAAAGTGAGCAGTTCTTC. Its protein is CASRISRESEQFF.